These 14 T cell receptor beta chains were all obtained from the same sample, sequenced in a study of blood T cells in healthy people across ages. With a J-beta primer mix and a sample-barcoded 5' primer, a second PCR ran about 6 to 11 cycles. TCRdb fed the 5' RACE reads into MiXCR, producing one record per CDR3 protein. The sample consists of some 940,000 distinct CDR3 sequences, about 29% of them appearing once. The same sample was also used in a study of T cells of mothers and their children.

Material for sequencing was blood. The receptors here all came from a middle-aged woman in good health.

J is TRBJ2-1 and V is TRBV7-3; no clear D gene. V lost 4 bases and J 1 base, leaving 11 bases between the germline ends. Germline loops: CDR1 SGHTA, CDR2 FQGTGA. The CDR3 length is 15 residues. The CDR3 nucleotides read TGTGCCAGCAGCTCCAACCCTTTTTCCTACAATGAGCAGTTCTTC. It codes for CASSSNPFSYNEQFF.

This clonotype has a count of ten or more. The gene calls are TRBV7-2 and TRBJ2-7, with 8 bases aligning to TRBD1. The V and J ends lost 5 bases and 0 bases, in that order; junction bases with no gene match: 6. CDR3 length: 15 amino acids. The V gene's germline CDR1 is SGHTA and CDR2 FQGNSA. The CDR3 bases are TGTGCCAGCAGCGGTGGACAGGGTTCCTCCTACGAGCAGTACTTC. Amino acids: CASSGGQGSSYEQYF.

CDR3 region: CSATRQAASNQPQHF. CDR3 sequence (DNA): TGCAGTGCTACAAGACAGGCCGCCAGCAATCAGCCCCAGCATTTT. This chain joins TRBV20-1 and TRBJ1-5; possibly TRBD1 for D (6 bases). This CDR3 is built from 15 residues. CDR1 and CDR2 (germline): DFQATT, SNEGSKA (reference sequence). V gave up 4 bases and J gave up 1 base, with 14 bases separating them.

Of note for this clonotype: A read error may be the cause here, since a much bigger clone is one base away. This chain links TRBV12-3 or TRBV12-4 with TRBJ1-1; 10 nucleotides line up with TRBD1. This CDR3 is 13 amino acids long. CDR3 coding DNA: TGTGCCGGCAGCCCGGGACAGGGGTTAGAAGCTTTCTTT. Its protein is CAGSPGQGLEAFF.

This chain joins TRBV20-1 and TRBJ1-1; TRBD1 aligns across 7 bases. Germline V gives CDR1 DFQATT, CDR2 SNEGSKA (reference sequence). This CDR3 comprises 14 residues. Trimming at V came to 0 bases and at J to 7 bases, leaving 8 bases not matched to a gene. The CDR3: CSARDQGGAGEAFF. CDR3 nucleotides: TGCAGTGCTAGAGATCAGGGGGGAGCGGGTGAAGCTTTCTTT.

This rearrangement joins TRBV7-2 to TRBJ1-2, with D tentatively TRBD1 (5 bases). Trimming took off 0 bases at V and 7 bases at J, with 15 bases between the two ends. Germline V gives CDR1 SGHTA, CDR2 FQGNSA. The CDR3 runs to 15 residues. CDR3 region: CASSLALRGAGGYTF. The CDR3, as DNA: TGTGCCAGCAGCTTAGCGCTGCGGGGCGCGGGTGGCTACACCTTC.

Notes on this clonotype: A much larger clone lies one base from this, so it may be a read error. The chain links TRBV7-8 to TRBJ2-5; D unclear. The CDR3 has 15 amino acids. V was trimmed by 5 bases and J by 4 bases, leaving 17 bases between them. Germline CDR1 is SGHVS and CDR2 is FQNEAQ. CDR3 nucleotides: TGTGCCAGCAGCCCCTCGGCCGGCTATGGAGAGACCCAGTACTTC. Translating it yields CASSPSAGYGETQYF.

The V gene is TRBV5-1, the J gene TRBJ1-1, with D perhaps TRBD1 (5 bases). This CDR3 spans 15 amino acids. The germline V and J ends were trimmed by 4 bases and 0 bases, with 13 bases remaining between them. Germline CDR1 SGHRS, CDR2 YFSETQ. The CDR3 region is CASSGASGMNTEAFF. The CDR3 DNA is TGCGCCAGCAGCGGGGCGTCCGGGATGAACACTGAAGCTTTCTTT.

Regarding this clonotype: This may come from a read error, since a much larger clone is one base off. The J gene is TRBJ2-5, the V gene TRBV7-6; D gene ambiguous. The closer fit of TRBJ2-1 to the DNA end suggests the J call may be wrong. Germline V gene sequence: CDR1 SGHVS, CDR2 FNYEAQ. The CDR3 spans 16 residues. The CDR3 loop is CASSPDRRNSQETQFF. The CDR3 nucleotides are TGTGCCAGCAGTCCTGATAGACGGAACTCTCAAGAGACCCAGTTCTTC.

The rearrangement joins TRBV12-3 or TRBV12-4 to TRBJ2-7; TRBD1 or TRBD2 may be the D gene (5 bases each). V was pared by 5 bases and J by 3 bases, with 14 bases between. CDR3 length: 14 amino acids. The CDR3 here is CASSTLGTFYEQYF. DNA of the CDR3: TGTGCCAGCAGTACATTAGGGACCTTCTACGAGCAGTACTTC.

This clonotype has at least ten counts. The rearrangement joins TRBV20-1 to TRBJ2-1, with D tentatively TRBD2 (6 bases). The germline V and J ends were trimmed by 5 bases and 6 bases, with 11 bases remaining between them. CDR3 length: 12 residues. The germline V gene has CDR1 DFQATT and CDR2 SNEGSKA (reference sequence). The CDR3 DNA sequence: TGCAGTGCTGGGGGGAGCAGCAATGAGCAGTTCTTC. Its protein product is CSAGGSSNEQFF.

This clonotype was seen more than once but under ten times. J is TRBJ1-1 and V is TRBV7-9; 7 bases map to TRBD1. This CDR3 has 13 amino acids. Germline CDR1 SEHNR, CDR2 FQNEAQ (reference sequence). V was clipped by 10 bases and J by 1 base; unmatched bases: 6. The CDR3 region is CATSTGSNTEAFF. The CDR3 nucleotides are TGTGCCACCTCGACAGGGTCGAACACTGAAGCTTTCTTT.

To note about this clonotype: Possible read error: a much larger clone is one base away. The chain has TRBV7-3 and TRBJ2-5; 8 positions match TRBD1. This CDR3 contains 18 residues. Germline loops: CDR1 SGHTA, CDR2 FQGTGA. V shed 1 base and J 11 bases; nucleotides not matched to a gene: 21. The CDR3 spells CASSLMGTIRGPGNEQYF. The CDR3 DNA is TGTGCCAGCAGCTTAATGGGCACTATCAGGGGGCCAGGGAATGAGCAGTACTTC.

The chain is built from TRBV14 and TRBJ2-7, with a possible D match to TRBD1 (6 bases). The germline V and J ends were trimmed by 4 bases and 5 bases, with 24 bases remaining between them. The CDR3 is made up of 17 amino acids. Germline assignment: CDR1 SGHDN and CDR2 FVKESK. This CDR3 is CASSPQTGATLGNEQYF. CDR3 nucleotides: TGTGCCAGCAGCCCCCAGACAGGCGCCACTCTTGGGAACGAGCAGTACTTC. Combining the CDR3 with reference TRBV14 and TRBJ2-7 gives the whole variable domain EAGVTQFPSHSVIEKGQTVTLRCDPISGHDNLYWYRRVMGKEIKFLLHFVKESKQDESGMPNNRFLAERTGGTYSTLKVQPAELEDSGVYFCASSPQTGATLGNEQYFGPGTRLTVT.